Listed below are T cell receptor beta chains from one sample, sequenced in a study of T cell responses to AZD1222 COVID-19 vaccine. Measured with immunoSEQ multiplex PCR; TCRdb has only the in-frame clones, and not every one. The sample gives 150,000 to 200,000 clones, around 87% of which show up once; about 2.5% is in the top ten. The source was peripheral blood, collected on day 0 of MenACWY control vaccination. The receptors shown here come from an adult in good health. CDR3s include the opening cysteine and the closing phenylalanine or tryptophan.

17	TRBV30	CAWSVSFPAGSGNTIYF
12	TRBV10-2	CASRGGTGELFF
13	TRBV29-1	CSASRGGDEKLFF
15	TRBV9	CASSVAGGAGYEQFF
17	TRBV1	CTSSQDYRHLPQGAQYF
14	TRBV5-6	CASSSLVTRHEQYF
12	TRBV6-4	CASSDLAGRQIF
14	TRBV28	CASHSDSASYEQYF
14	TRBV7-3	CASSPPPADYGYTF
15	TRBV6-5	CASSSTARGGYGYTF
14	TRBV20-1	CSASGQLSSPEAFF
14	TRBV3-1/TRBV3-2	CASSQGGAGYEQYF
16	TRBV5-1	CASSLPGTGGTGELFF
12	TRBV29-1	CSVASRSGGYTF
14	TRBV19	CASSAGGQGAEAFF
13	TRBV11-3	CASSLGGPGEQFF
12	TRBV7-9	CASSSRGNEQFF